This is a list of T cell receptor beta chains from one sample in a study of OX40 agonist ivuxolimab in advanced cancers. Libraries were prepared by immunoSEQ multiplex PCR; TCRdb keeps only in-frame clonotypes and omits some of them. This table has about 70,000 clones, 80% to 95% appearing once. Sequenced material: CD4+ or CD8+ T cells sorted from blood, taken in a trial of the OX40 agonist ivuxolimab. These receptors all come from an adult with an advanced solid tumor such as melanoma, head and neck, liver or kidney cancer. Both conserved end residues are part of each CDR3. D genes are given only for firm matches. Clone size appears in some rows only: once, few, many, or a class for an expanded clone.

>TRBV6-6|NA|TRBJ2-2|TRBD2
CASSYLGGANTGELFF
TGTGCCAGCAGTTACTTGGGGGGGGCGAACACCGGGGAGCTGTTTTTT
>TRBV9|NA|TRBJ2-5|NA
CASSVDGTKKETQYF
TGTGCCAGCAGCGTCGACGGGACCAAAAAAGAGACCCAGTACTTC
>TRBV30|NA|TRBJ1-6|NA
CAWSVSFSTHRRALHF
TGTGCCTGGAGTGTCTCTTTTAGTACTCACAGGCGAGCCCTCCACTTT
>TRBV7-9|NA|TRBJ2-7|TRBD1
CASSWGTGGDEQYF
TGTGCCAGCAGCTGGGGGACAGGGGGAGACGAGCAGTACTTC
>TRBV11-2|NA|TRBJ2-1|TRBD1
CASSLTRDRLPGFF
TGTGCCAGCAGCCTGACCCGGGACAGGCTCCCGGGGTTCTTC
>TRBV19|NA|TRBJ2-1|TRBD2
CASSIVFEAGNEQFF
TGTGCCAGTAGTATAGTGTTCGAAGCGGGGAATGAGCAGTTCTTC
>TRBV4-1|NA|TRBJ2-7|TRBD1
CASSLQGHSSYEQYF
TGCGCCAGCAGCCTACAGGGGCATAGCTCCTACGAGCAGTACTTC
>TRBV7-2|NA|TRBJ1-2|TRBD1
CASSLWDSDYGYTF
TGTGCCAGCAGCTTATGGGACAGTGACTATGGCTACACCTTC
>TRBV18|NA|TRBJ1-5|NA
CASSPEDRVLSNQPQHF
TGTGCCAGCTCACCAGAGGACAGAGTATTGAGCAATCAGCCCCAGCATTTT
>TRBV13|few|TRBJ1-1|NA
CASRVETEAFF
TGTGCCAGCAGGGTGGAGACTGAAGCTTTCTTT
>TRBV29-1|once|TRBJ2-1|TRBD2
CSVEVYGGASGYNEQFF
TGCAGCGTTGAAGTGTACGGGGGGGCCAGTGGGTACAATGAGCAGTTCTTC
>TRBV5-4|NA|TRBJ1-1|NA
CASSLRRADTEAFF
TGTGCCAGCAGCTTGCGCAGGGCGGACACTGAAGCTTTCTTT
>TRBV4-1|NA|TRBJ2-1|NA
CASSQVLYNEQFF
TGCGCCAGCAGCCAAGTACTGTACAATGAGCAGTTCTTC
>TRBV5-1|NA|TRBJ1-2|NA
CASSLVSPNYGYTF
TGCGCCAGCAGCTTGGTTTCACCCAACTATGGCTACACCTTC
>TRBV4-3|NA|TRBJ1-1|NA
CASSQDRAQGGNTEAFF
TGCGCCAGCAGCCAAGATAGGGCCCAAGGGGGGAACACTGAAGCTTTCTTT
>TRBV6-6|NA|TRBJ2-5|NA
CASSYWGAQETQYF
TGTGCCAGCAGTTACTGGGGGGCCCAAGAGACCCAGTACTTC
>TRBV19|NA|TRBJ2-2|TRBD2
CASSVPGIAGGVADTGELFF
TGTGCCAGTAGTGTCCCCGGTATAGCGGGGGGGGTGGCGGACACCGGGGAGCTGTTTTTT
>TRBV30|NA|TRBJ1-1|NA
CAWDLGLGTEAFF
TGTGCCTGGGACTTAGGATTGGGGACTGAAGCTTTCTTT
>TRBV27|NA|TRBJ2-2|NA
CASTIGVTGELFF
TGTGCCAGCACCATAGGGGTCACCGGGGAGCTGTTTTTT
>TRBV5-4|once|TRBJ2-3|NA
CASRTRDDHPASTDTQYF
TGTGCCAGCAGGACCCGGGACGATCACCCCGCTAGCACAGATACGCAGTATTTT
>TRBV7-6|once|TRBJ2-7|NA
CASSPRGAKYEQYF
TGTGCCAGCAGCCCCAGGGGCGCAAAATACGAGCAGTACTTC
>TRBV5-3|NA|TRBJ1-5|NA
CASSIGMGQPQHF
TGTGCCAGCAGTATAGGGATGGGGCAGCCCCAGCATTTT
>TRBV6-6|NA|TRBJ1-5|NA
CASSYSSQPQHF
TGTGCCAGCAGTTACTCTTCTCAGCCCCAGCATTTT
>TRBV6-5|NA|TRBJ2-2|NA
CASSSHPVTGELFF
TGTGCCAGCAGTTCCCATCCGGTTACCGGGGAGCTGTTTTTT
>TRBV7-9|once|TRBJ2-5|NA
CASSILTGQETQYF
TGTGCCAGCAGCATACTGACAGGACAAGAGACCCAGTACTTC
>TRBV2|NA|TRBJ1-1|NA
CASSERLRYTEAFF
TGTGCCAGCAGTGAACGGCTGAGGTACACTGAAGCTTTCTTT
>TRBV4-2|NA|TRBJ2-7|NA
CASSQAGYEQYF
TGTGCCAGCAGCCAAGCGGGTTACGAGCAGTACTTC
>TRBV7-9|NA|TRBJ1-3|NA
CASSSGPAISGNTIYF
TGTGCCAGCAGCTCGGGACCGGCGATCTCTGGAAACACCATATATTTT
>TRBV19|NA|TRBJ2-2|NA
CASSIPQGTGELFF
TGTGCCAGTAGTATACCTCAGGGCACCGGGGAGCTGTTTTTT
>TRBV4-1|NA|TRBJ1-3|NA
CASSQVQGGDTIYF
TGCGCCAGCAGCCAAGTCCAGGGAGGGGACACCATATATTTT
>TRBV9|few|TRBJ1-2|TRBD1
CASSGDSPNLYGYTF
TGTGCCAGCAGCGGGGACAGCCCTAATCTCTATGGCTACACCTTC
>TRBV27|NA|TRBJ1-1|NA
CASSWSALNTEAFF
TGTGCCAGCAGTTGGAGCGCCTTGAACACTGAAGCTTTCTTT
>TRBV27|NA|TRBJ2-2|NA
CASSLLRGYSGELFF
TGTGCCAGCAGTTTACTCAGGGGATATTCCGGGGAGCTGTTTTTT
>TRBV6-4|NA|TRBJ2-3|NA
CASSDGSTDTQYF
TGTGCCAGCAGTGACGGTAGCACAGATACGCAGTATTTT
>TRBV19|NA|TRBJ2-1|NA
CASSIDPRGSYNEQFF
TGTGCCAGTAGTATAGATCCCAGGGGCTCCTACAATGAGCAGTTCTTC
>TRBV7-3|NA|TRBJ2-1|TRBD2
CASSLKLAGDDEQFF
TGTGCCAGCAGCTTAAAGCTAGCGGGGGACGATGAGCAGTTCTTC
>TRBV7-8|few|TRBJ1-3|NA
CASSLDGSSGNTIYF
TGTGCCAGCAGCTTAGACGGCAGCTCTGGAAACACCATATATTTT
>TRBV4-2|few|TRBJ2-7|TRBD1
CASSQDPTGGYEQYF
TGTGCCAGCAGCCAAGATCCCACAGGGGGATACGAGCAGTACTTC
>TRBV5-1|NA|TRBJ2-3|TRBD1
CASQGARRDTQYF
TGCGCCAGCCAGGGGGCGCGAAGAGATACGCAGTATTTT
>TRBV9|NA|TRBJ2-7|NA
CASSPGHESSYEQYF
TGTGCCAGCAGCCCGGGACACGAGTCCTCCTACGAGCAGTACTTC
>TRBV4-3|NA|TRBJ2-3|NA
CASSQWVTSEGAADTQYF
TGCGCCAGCAGCCAATGGGTGACATCGGAGGGGGCGGCAGATACGCAGTATTTT
>TRBV7-9|NA|TRBJ2-7|NA
CASSSSGPKYEQYF
TGTGCCAGCAGCTCTTCGGGTCCTAAGTACGAGCAGTACTTC
>TRBV19|NA|TRBJ1-3|NA
CASSAFFSGAYGNTIYF
TGTGCCAGTAGTGCCTTCTTTTCAGGGGCATATGGAAACACCATATATTTT
>TRBV5-1|NA|TRBJ2-7|TRBD2
CASSWGGGSYEQYF
TGCGCCAGCAGCTGGGGCGGGGGCTCCTACGAGCAGTACTTC
>TRBV5-4|NA|TRBJ2-3|TRBD2
CASSFGGGASDTQYF
TGTGCCAGCAGCTTCGGCGGGGGGGCGTCAGATACGCAGTATTTT
>TRBV4-1|NA|TRBJ1-5|NA
CASGQPLGNQPQHF
TGCGCCAGCGGACAGCCGCTCGGCAATCAGCCCCAGCATTTT
>TRBV5-1|NA|TRBJ2-3|TRBD2
CASSSRVAGGPGTDTQYF
TGCGCCAGCAGCTCCCGGGTAGCGGGGGGGCCGGGCACAGATACGCAGTATTTT
>TRBV9|NA|TRBJ2-3|NA
CASSKEGSTDTQYF
TGTGCCAGCAGCAAGGAGGGATCCACAGATACGCAGTATTTT
>TRBV29-1|NA|TRBJ2-7|TRBD2
CSVGGSEQYF
TGCAGCGTCGGGGGGTCCGAGCAGTACTTC
>TRBV7-2|NA|TRBJ1-2|TRBD1
CASSLSGTGDYGYTF
TGTGCCAGCAGCCTCTCCGGGACAGGGGATTATGGCTACACCTTC
>TRBV4-3|NA|TRBJ2-1|TRBD2
CASSQDSRLAGVSNEQFF
TGCGCCAGCAGCCAAGATTCCCGACTAGCGGGGGTTTCCAATGAGCAGTTCTTC